This entry describes one TCR beta chain. The same CDR3 can be traced to other DNA sequences in this sample. Germline V gene lookup returns CDR1 MDHEN and CDR2 SYDVKM. With V trimmed by 5 bases and J by 3 bases, 4 bases remained unmatched. The CDR3 covers 14 residues. This sample was included in a study of shared clonotypes between healthy human individuals. Some clones are missing from TCRdb's copy, which holds only in-frame ones; the method was immunoSEQ multiplex PCR. The sample contains under 2.5 million clones, about 90% of which appear only once. This TCR came from a man aged 18 to 30 in good health. Some clones in this sample may be carry-over from other donors' samples. The sample taken for sequencing was naive CD4+ T cells from PBMCs. The subset: CD45RA+ positively selected. The chain recombines TRBV28 with TRBJ2-3; 8 positions agree with TRBD1. This chain's CDR3 is CASSPGQGTDTQYF. CDR3 nucleotides: TGTGCCAGCAGTCCCGGACAGGGAACAGATACGCAGTATTTT.